This T cell receptor (beta chain) appears in the sequencing data of a study of radiation and T cells in renal cell carcinoma. Overall study results and limits: Top tumor clonotypes rose in blood 2 weeks post-radiation, then contracted.

Sample time point: baseline pretreatment blood. The treatment was: 15 Gy SBRT to primary tumor, nephrectomy 4 weeks later. For this clone: Its antigen is undetermined.

The germline V and J ends were trimmed by 6 bases and 2 bases, with 16 bases remaining between them. CDR3 size: 15 residues. Germline values: CDR1 SGHTA, CDR2 FQGNSA. Assay used: immunoSEQ multiplex PCR; TCRdb lists only in-frame clones, some missing. The data contain approximately 110,000 clones, around 84% of them singletons. This TCR came from a woman aged 60-75 years with renal cell carcinoma. Sequenced material: blood, taken from a patient whose treatment included radiotherapy and nephrectomy. V and J are TRBV7-2 and TRBJ2-5; D gene ambiguous. The CDR3 nucleotides are TGTGCCAGCAGTCCCGGAACGACCTTTCAAGAGACCCAGTACTTC. Protein: CASSPGTTFQETQYF.